This T cell receptor beta chain is drawn from a study of blood T cell repertoires in COVID-19. The wider study: Collection of acute and convalescent COVID-19 samples took place in the United States, Italy and Spain. PBMCs, B-cell-depleted T cells, or T cells provided the cDNA or gDNA that made up the material.

The CDR3 has 20 amino acids. The V and J ends lost 1 base and 5 bases, in that order; junction bases with no gene match: 19. CDR1 is MDHEN and CDR2 is SYDVKM in the germline V gene. Per the original data handling: Estimation of nucleated cell counts was performed using reference gene primer amplification. TCRdb's copy holds only in-frame clones and misses some; the assay was immunoSEQ multiplex PCR. The V and J calls and clone size were taken over from that table, and D and trimming were inferred from the DNA. The table shows about 150,000 clones, with roughly 89% occurring only once. The chain recombines TRBV28 with TRBJ1-5, with 8 nucleotides matching TRBD1. The material sequenced was peripheral blood. This TCR came from a human donor in a cohort sampled during active COVID-19. The CDR3 loop reads CASSLSPVMGTGGNYQPQHF. CDR3 bases: TGTGCCAGCAGTTTATCGCCGGTGATGGGGACAGGAGGGAATTATCAGCCCCAGCATTTT.